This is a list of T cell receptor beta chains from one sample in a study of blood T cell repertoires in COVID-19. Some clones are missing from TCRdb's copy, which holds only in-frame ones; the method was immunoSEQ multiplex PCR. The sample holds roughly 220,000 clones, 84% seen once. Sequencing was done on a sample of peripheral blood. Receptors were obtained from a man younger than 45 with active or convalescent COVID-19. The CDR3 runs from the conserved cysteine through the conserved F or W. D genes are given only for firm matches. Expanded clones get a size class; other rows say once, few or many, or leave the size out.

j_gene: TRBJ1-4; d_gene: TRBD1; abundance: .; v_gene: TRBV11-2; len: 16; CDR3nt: TGTGCCAGCAGCTTAGGGGACAGGGGGCTTGGGGAAAAACTGTTTTTT; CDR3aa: CASSLGDRGLGEKLFF
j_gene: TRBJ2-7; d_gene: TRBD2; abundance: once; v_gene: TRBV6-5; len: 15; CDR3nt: TGTGCCAGCAGTTATAAAGCGGGGGGCCACTACGAGCAGTACTTC; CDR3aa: CASSYKAGGHYEQYF
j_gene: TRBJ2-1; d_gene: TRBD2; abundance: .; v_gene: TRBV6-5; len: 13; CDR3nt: TGTGCCAGCTCGACGGGACTAGGCTGGGAGCAGTTCTTC; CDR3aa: CASSTGLGWEQFF
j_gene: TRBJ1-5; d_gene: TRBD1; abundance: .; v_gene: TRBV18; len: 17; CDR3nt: TGTGCCAGCTCGCCTACTACAGGGGGCAGAAGCAATCAGCCCCAGCATTTT; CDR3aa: CASSPTTGGRSNQPQHF
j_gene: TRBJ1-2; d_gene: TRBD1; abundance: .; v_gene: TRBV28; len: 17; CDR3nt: TGTGCCAGCAGTGGCCGGGACAGACCCTCAAACTATTATGGCTACACCTTC; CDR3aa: CASSGRDRPSNYYGYTF
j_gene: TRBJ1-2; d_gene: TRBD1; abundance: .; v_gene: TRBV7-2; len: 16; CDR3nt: TGTGCCAGCAGTTGGAAGCCGGGACAGGGGGGCTATGGCTACACCTTC; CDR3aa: CASSWKPGQGGYGYTF
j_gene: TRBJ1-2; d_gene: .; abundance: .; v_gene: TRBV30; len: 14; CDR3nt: TGTGCCTGGAGGAGCGAACATTTTAACTATGGCTACACCTTC; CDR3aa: CAWRSEHFNYGYTF
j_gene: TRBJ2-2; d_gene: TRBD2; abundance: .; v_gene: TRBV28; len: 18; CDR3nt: TGTGCCAGCAGTTTCCCCCCGGGACTAGCGGCGGGCACCGGGGAGCTGTTTTTT; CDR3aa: CASSFPPGLAAGTGELFF
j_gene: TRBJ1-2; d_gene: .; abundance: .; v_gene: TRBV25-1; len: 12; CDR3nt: TGTGCCAGCAGTTATTACGGGGATCGCTACACCTTC; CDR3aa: CASSYYGDRYTF
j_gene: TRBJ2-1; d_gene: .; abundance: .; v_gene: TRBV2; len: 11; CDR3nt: TGTGCCAGCAGGGTGGCGGATGAGCAGTTCTTC; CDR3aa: CASRVADEQFF
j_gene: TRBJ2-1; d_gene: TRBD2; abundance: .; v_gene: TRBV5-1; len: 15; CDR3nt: TGCGCCAGCAGCTTGGAACTAGCGGGAAACAATGAGCAGTTCTTC; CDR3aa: CASSLELAGNNEQFF
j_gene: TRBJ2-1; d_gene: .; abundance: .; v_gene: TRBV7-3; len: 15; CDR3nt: TGTGCCAGCAGCCTCAGGTTGTCCCGACAGGATGAGCAGTTCTTC; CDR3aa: CASSLRLSRQDEQFF
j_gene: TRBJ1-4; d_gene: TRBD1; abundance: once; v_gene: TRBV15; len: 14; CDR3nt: TGTGCCACCGCAGAGAGGGGACAGGGGGAAAAACGTGTTTTT; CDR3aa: CATAERGQGEKRVF
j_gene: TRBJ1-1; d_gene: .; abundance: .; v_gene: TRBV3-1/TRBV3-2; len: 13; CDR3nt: TGTGCCAGCAGCCAAGTGGGGCACCTTGAAGCTTTCTTT; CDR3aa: CASSQVGHLEAFF
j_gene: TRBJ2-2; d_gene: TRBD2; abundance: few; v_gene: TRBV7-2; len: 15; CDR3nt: TGTGCCAGCAGCTTACGACTAGCGGCAACCGGGGAGCTGTTTTTT; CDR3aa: CASSLRLAATGELFF
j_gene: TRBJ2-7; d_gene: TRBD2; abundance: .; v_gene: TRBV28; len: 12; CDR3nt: TGTGCCAGCACTGGCTCGGGAGGGGAGCAGTACTTC; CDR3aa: CASTGSGGEQYF
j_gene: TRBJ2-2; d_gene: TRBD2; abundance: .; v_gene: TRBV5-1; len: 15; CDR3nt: TGCGCCAGCAGCCCTAGCGGAATGAACACCGGGGAGCTGTTTTTT; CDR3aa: CASSPSGMNTGELFF
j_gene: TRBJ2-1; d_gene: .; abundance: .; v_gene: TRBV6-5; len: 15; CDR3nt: TGTGCCAGAAAAGGGGGTGGGTGGCTAGAGAATGAGCAGTTCTTC; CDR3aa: CARKGGGWLENEQFF
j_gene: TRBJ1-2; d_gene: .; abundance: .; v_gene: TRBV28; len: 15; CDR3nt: TGTGCCAGCAGTTCGCAGGGGCCCTACCCTTATGGCTACACCTTC; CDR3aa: CASSSQGPYPYGYTF
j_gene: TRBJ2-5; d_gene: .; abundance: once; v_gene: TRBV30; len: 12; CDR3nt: TGTGCCTGGGACCAGGGGATAGAGACCCAGTACTTC; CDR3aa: CAWDQGIETQYF
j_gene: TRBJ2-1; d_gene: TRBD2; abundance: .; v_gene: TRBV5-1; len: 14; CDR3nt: TGCGCCAGCAGCCGCCTGACTAGCGGGGCGGAGCAGTTCTTC; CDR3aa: CASSRLTSGAEQFF
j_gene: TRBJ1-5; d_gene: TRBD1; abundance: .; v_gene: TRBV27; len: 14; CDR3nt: TGTGCCAGCAGTTCCGGGACAGTTAATCAGCCCCAGCATTTT; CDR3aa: CASSSGTVNQPQHF
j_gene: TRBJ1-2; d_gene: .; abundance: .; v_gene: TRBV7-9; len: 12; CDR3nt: TGTGCCAGCAGCTTACAGGGCTATGGCTACACCTTC; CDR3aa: CASSLQGYGYTF
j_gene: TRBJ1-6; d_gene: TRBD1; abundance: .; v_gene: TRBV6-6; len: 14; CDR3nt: TGTGCCAGCAGAGAGGACAGGAATAATTCACCCCTCCACTTT; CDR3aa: CASREDRNNSPLHF
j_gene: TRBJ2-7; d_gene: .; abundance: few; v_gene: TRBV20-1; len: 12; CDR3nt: TGCAGTGCTAGTTTGTCTTCCTACGAGCAGTACTTC; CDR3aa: CSASLSSYEQYF
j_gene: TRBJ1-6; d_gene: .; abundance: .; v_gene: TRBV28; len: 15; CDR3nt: TGTGCCAGCAACCCACAGGGAAGTGGTAATTCACCCCTCCACTTT; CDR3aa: CASNPQGSGNSPLHF
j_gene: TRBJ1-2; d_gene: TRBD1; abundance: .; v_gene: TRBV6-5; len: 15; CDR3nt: TGTGCCAGCAGACGAGGGACAGGGAGTCAATATGGCTACACCTTC; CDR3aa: CASRRGTGSQYGYTF
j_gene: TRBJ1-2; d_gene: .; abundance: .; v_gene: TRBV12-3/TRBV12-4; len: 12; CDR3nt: TGTGCCAGCGGGGCAGGAGCGGGTGGCTACACCTTC; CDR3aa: CASGAGAGGYTF
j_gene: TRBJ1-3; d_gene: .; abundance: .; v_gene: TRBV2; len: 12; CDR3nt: TGTGCCAGCAGTGCACAAGGAAACACCATATATTTT; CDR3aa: CASSAQGNTIYF
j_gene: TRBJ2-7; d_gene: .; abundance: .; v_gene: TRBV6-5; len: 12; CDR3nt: TGTGCCACGCAACGGAGGGGCACCGAGCAGTACTTC; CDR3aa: CATQRRGTEQYF
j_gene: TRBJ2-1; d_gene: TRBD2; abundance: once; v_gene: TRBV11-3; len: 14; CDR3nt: TGTGCCAGCAGCTTAGCGGGGGGGACGAATGAGCAGTTCTTC; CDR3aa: CASSLAGGTNEQFF
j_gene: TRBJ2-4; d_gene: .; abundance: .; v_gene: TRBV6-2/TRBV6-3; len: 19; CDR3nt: TGTGCCAGCAGTTACCCGAGACAGGTCCCAGTCCTAGCCAAAAACATTCAGTACTTC; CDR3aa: CASSYPRQVPVLAKNIQYF